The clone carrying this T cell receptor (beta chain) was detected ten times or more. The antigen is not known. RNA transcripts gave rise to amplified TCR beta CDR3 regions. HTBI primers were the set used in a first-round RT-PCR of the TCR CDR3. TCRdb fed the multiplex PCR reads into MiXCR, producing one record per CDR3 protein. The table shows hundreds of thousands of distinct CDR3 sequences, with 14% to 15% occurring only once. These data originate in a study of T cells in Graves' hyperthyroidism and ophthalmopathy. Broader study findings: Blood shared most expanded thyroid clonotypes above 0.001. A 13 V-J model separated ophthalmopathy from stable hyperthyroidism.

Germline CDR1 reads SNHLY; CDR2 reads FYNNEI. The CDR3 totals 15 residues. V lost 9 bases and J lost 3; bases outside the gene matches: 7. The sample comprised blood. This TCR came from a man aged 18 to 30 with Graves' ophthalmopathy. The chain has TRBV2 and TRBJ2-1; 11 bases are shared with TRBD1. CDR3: CASVRTGGVYNEQFF. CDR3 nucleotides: TGTGCCAGTGTAAGGACAGGGGGCGTCTACAATGAGCAGTTCTTC.